This T cell receptor (beta chain) was documented in a study of read filtering for tumor transcriptome and immune sequencing. Study context: By R-ISS, stages I, II and III held about 8, 17 and 7 patients.

Sampling of bone marrow took place during active disease in every patient. This clonotype was seen only a few times. The library was built from around 0.4 ug RNA with molecular barcoded adaptors for alpha/delta and beta/gamma chains. TCRdb re-analysed the reads in MiXCR, keeping a single row per CDR3 protein. This sample has 60,000 or so distinct CDR3 sequences; roughly 19% occur once, and the top ten carry approximately 10%. V was clipped by 3 bases and J by 11 bases; unmatched bases: 9. CDR3 length: 14 amino acids. Looked up from germline, CDR1 is SGHRS and CDR2 is YFSETQ. Material: a population of CD138-negative cells sorted from bone marrow. The chain carries TRBV5-1 and TRBJ2-1; 9 nucleotides agree with TRBD2. The TCR originated in a donor at least 40 years old with multiple myeloma. CDR3: CASSSRAGGNKQFF. DNA of the CDR3: TGCGCCAGCAGCTCACGAGCGGGGGGTAATAAGCAGTTCTTC.